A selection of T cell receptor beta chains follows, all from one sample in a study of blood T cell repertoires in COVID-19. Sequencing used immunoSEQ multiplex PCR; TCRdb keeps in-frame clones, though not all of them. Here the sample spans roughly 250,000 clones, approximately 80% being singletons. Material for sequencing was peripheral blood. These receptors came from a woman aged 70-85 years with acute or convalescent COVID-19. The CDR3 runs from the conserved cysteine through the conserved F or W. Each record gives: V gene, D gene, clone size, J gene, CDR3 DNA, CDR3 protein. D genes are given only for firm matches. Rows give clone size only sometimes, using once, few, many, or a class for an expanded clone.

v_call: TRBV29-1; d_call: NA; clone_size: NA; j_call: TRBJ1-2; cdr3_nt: TGCAGCGTTGAAGAAACGGGGGTTGGCGGCTACACCTTC; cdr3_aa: CSVEETGVGGYTF
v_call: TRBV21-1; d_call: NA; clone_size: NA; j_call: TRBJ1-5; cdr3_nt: TGTGCCAGCCCAACGGGACTATACAATCAGCCCCAGCATTTT; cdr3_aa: CASPTGLYNQPQHF
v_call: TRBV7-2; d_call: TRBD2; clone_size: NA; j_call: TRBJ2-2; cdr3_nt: TGTGCCCGCCGACTAGCGGAGACCGGGGAGCTGTTTTTT; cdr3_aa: CARRLAETGELFF
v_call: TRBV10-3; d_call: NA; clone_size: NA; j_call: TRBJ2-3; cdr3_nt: TGTGCCATCAGCTTACAGGGTTCAGATACGCAGTATTTT; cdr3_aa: CAISLQGSDTQYF
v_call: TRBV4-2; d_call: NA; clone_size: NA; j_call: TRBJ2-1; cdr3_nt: TGTGCCAGCAGCCACCCCGACAACCTTGGGAATGAGCAGTTCTTC; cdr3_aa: CASSHPDNLGNEQFF
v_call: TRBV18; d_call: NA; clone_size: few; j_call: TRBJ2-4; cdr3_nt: TGTGCCAGCTCACCACCGGTGGGGCAGGGAAAAAACATTCAGTACTTC; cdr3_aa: CASSPPVGQGKNIQYF
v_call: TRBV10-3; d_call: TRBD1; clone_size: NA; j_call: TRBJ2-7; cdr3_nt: TGTGCCATCAGCCTGGGACAGGGGGACGAGCAGTACTTC; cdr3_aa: CAISLGQGDEQYF
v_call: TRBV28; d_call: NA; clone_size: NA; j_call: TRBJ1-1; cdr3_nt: TGTGCCAGCAGTTTATTTTTGAGTCAGAACACTGAAGCTTTCTTT; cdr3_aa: CASSLFLSQNTEAFF
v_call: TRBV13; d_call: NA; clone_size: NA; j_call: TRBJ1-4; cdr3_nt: TGTGCCAGCAGCTCCAGGGTGGTCGATGAAAAACTGTTTTTT; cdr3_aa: CASSSRVVDEKLFF
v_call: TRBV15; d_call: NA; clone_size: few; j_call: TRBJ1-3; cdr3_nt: TGTGCCACCCGTACTGGGGGCCCCTCTGGAAACACCATATATTTT; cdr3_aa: CATRTGGPSGNTIYF
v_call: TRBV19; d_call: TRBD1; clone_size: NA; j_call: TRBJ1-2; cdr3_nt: TGTGCCAGTAGTATTCAGGGGGCAACTAACTATGGCTACACCTTC; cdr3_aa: CASSIQGATNYGYTF
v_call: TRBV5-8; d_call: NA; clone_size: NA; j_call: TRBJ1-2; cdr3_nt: TGTGCCAGCAGCTTTTCATTGCAGGGCTATGGAAACACCTTC; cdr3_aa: CASSFSLQGYGNTF
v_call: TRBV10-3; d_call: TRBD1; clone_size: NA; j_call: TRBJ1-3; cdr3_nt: TGTGCCATCAGTGACGGGACAGGGGGCACCCTCTCTGGAAACACCATATATTTT; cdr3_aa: CAISDGTGGTLSGNTIYF
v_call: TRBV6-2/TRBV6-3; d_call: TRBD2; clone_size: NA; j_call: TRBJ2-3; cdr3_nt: TGTGCCAGCAGTTACGTAGTTCTAGCGGGGATTAGCACAGATACGCAGTATTTT; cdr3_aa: CASSYVVLAGISTDTQYF
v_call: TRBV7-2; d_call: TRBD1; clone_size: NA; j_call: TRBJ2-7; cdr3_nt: TGTGCCAGCAGCTCAGGGGGTAGGTACGAGCAGTACTTC; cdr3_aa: CASSSGGRYEQYF
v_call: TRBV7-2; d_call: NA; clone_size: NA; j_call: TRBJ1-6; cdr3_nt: TGTGCCAGCAGCTTAGAAAGCTCTAATTCACCCCTCCACTTT; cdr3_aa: CASSLESSNSPLHF
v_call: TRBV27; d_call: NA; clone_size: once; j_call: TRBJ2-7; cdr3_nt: TGTGCCAGCAGTCTACACTTACCGGGCGCGGGTTCCTACGAGCAGTACTTC; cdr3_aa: CASSLHLPGAGSYEQYF
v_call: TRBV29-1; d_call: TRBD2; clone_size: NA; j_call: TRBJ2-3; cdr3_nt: TGCAGCGAACGCCATGGGGGGGGAGACATCCCAGATACGCAGTATTTT; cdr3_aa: CSERHGGGDIPDTQYF
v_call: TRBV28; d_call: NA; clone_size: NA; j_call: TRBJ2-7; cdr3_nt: TGTGCCAGCAGTTTATACCCCTCGAGCTCCTACGAGCAGTACTTC; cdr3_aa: CASSLYPSSSYEQYF
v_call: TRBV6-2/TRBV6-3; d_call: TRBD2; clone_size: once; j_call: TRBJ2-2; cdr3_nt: TGTGCCAGCAGTTCCTTGGCGGGGGGGATCACCGGGGAGCTGTTTTTT; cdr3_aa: CASSSLAGGITGELFF
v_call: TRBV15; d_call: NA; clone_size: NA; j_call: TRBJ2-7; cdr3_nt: TGTGCCACCAGCACGCGGAACTACGAGCAGTACTTC; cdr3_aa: CATSTRNYEQYF
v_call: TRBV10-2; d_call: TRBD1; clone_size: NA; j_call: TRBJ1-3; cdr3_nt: TGCGCCAGCAGTGATGGGACAGGGGGTTCCCACTCTGGAAACACCATATATTTT; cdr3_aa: CASSDGTGGSHSGNTIYF
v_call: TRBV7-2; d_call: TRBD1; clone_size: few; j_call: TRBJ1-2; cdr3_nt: TGTGCCAGCAGCTTGACAGGGTTTAACTATGGCTACACCTTC; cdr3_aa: CASSLTGFNYGYTF
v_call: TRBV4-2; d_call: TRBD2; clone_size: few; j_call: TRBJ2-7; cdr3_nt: TGTGCCAGCAGCCAAGATCGGCTAGCGGGCGATCACTACGAGCAGTACTTC; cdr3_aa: CASSQDRLAGDHYEQYF
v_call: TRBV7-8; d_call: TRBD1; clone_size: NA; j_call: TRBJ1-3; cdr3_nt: TGTGCCAGCAGCTTAACCCGACAGGGTCGTTCTGGAAACACCATATATTTT; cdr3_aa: CASSLTRQGRSGNTIYF
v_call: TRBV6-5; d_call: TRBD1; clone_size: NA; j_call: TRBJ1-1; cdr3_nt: TGTGCCAGCAGTTTCACCGGGACAGATCCTACTGAAGCTTTCTTT; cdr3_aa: CASSFTGTDPTEAFF
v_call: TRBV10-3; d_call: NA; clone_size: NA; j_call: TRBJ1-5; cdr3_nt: TGTGCCATCAGTGAAGTCGGGGGCAATCAGCCCCAGCATTTT; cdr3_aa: CAISEVGGNQPQHF
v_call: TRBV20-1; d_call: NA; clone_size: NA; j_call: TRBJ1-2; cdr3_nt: TGCAGTGCTAGTGGGGTCTGGGAGAACTATGGCTACACCTTC; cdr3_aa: CSASGVWENYGYTF
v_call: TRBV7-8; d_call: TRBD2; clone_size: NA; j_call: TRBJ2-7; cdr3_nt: TGTGCCAGCAGCCCAGAAGCGGGGGTATACGAGCAGTACTTC; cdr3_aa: CASSPEAGVYEQYF
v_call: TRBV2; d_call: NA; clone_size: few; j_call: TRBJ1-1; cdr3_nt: TGTGCCAGCAGTGAGGAGACGAACACTGAAGCTTTCTTT; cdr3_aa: CASSEETNTEAFF
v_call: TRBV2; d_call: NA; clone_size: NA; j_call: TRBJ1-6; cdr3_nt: TGTGCCAGCTCTCCTAGTTTGAATTCACCCCTCCACTTT; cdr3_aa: CASSPSLNSPLHF
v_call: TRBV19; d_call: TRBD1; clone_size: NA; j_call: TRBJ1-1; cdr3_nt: TGTGCCAGTAGTATAAACAGGGGTAGCACTGAAGCTTTCTTT; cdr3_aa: CASSINRGSTEAFF
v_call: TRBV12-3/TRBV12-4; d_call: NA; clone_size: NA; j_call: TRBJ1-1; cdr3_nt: TGTGCCAGCAGTACGGGACAGAACACTGAAGCTTTCTTT; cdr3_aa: CASSTGQNTEAFF
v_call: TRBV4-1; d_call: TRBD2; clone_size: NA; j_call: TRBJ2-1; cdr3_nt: TGCGCCAGCAGCCATAGCGGGGGCCGCCGGGGGAGTAATGAGCAGTTCTTC; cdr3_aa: CASSHSGGRRGSNEQFF
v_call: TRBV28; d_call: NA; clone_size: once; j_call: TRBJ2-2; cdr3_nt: TGTGCCAGCATTGAAGGAGGAGTCCCCGGGGAGCTGTTTTTT; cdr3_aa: CASIEGGVPGELFF
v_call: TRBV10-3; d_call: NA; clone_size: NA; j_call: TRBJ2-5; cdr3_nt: TGTGCCATCACCCCCGGGGGAGAGACCCAGTACTTC; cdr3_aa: CAITPGGETQYF
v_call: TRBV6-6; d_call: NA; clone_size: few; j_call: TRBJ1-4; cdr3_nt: TGTGCCAGCACCGAGACACTTGAAAAACTGTTTTTT; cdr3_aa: CASTETLEKLFF
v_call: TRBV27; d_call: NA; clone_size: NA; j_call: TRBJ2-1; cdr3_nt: TGTGCCAGCAATAAACTAAGTGTCACCTACAATGAGCAGTTCTTC; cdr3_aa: CASNKLSVTYNEQFF
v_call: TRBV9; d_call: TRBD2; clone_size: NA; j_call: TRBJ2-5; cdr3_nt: TGTGCCAGCAGTCCCCAGGCTAGCGGTTTACAAGAGACCCAGTACTTC; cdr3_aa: CASSPQASGLQETQYF
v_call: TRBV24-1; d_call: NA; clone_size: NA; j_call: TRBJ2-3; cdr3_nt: TGTGCCACCAGTGCTCAGGGACACCATACGCAGTATTTT; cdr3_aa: CATSAQGHHTQYF
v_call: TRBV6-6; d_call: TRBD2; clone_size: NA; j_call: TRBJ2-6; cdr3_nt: TGTGCCAGCAGAGAGAGCGGGGCTGGGGCCAACGTCCTGACTTTC; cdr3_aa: CASRESGAGANVLTF